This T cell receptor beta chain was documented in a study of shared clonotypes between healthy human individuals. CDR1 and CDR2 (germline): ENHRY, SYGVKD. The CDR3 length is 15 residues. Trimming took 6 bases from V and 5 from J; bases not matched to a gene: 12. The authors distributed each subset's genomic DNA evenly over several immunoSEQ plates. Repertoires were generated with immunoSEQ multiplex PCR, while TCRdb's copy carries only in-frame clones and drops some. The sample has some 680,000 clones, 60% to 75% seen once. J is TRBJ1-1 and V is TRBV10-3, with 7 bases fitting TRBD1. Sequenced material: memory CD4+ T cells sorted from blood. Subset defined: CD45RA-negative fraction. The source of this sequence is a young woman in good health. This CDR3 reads CAIRDTGALFTEAFF. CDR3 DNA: TGTGCCATCAGAGATACAGGGGCCCTGTTTACTGAAGCTTTCTTT.